This T cell receptor beta chain was found in a study of CXCR3-negative and CXCR3-positive naive CD8 T cells. The CDR3 is 13 residues long. The V gene's germline CDR1 is SQVTM and CDR2 ANQGSEA. Study-wide results and caveats: Memory cells showed distinct TRBV-TRBJ patterns, while the two naive subsets matched.

CD45RO-CCR7+CD27+CD95- was the phenotype of naive CD8+ T cells. By frequency, this clonotype is medium-sized (0.01 to 0.1%). Its cognate antigen is unknown. Researchers prepared the TRB cDNA libraries using 5' RACE with UMI labels. One entry per CDR3 protein, without DNA, is what TCRdb gives after re-calling the 5' RACE reads. The sample has about 9,600 distinct CDR3 sequences. The gene calls are TRBV29-1 and TRBJ2-1; the D gene TCRdb calls, TRBD1, cannot be checked with no DNA. This TCR came from a human donor in good health. Some clones in this sample may be carry-over from other donors' samples. The source material was naive CXCR3- CD8+ T cells from blood. Subset in this sample: CD45RO-CCR7+CD27+CD95- naive CD8+ T cells lacking CXCR3 (TNR3-). The CDR3 region is CSVESRLGNEQFF.